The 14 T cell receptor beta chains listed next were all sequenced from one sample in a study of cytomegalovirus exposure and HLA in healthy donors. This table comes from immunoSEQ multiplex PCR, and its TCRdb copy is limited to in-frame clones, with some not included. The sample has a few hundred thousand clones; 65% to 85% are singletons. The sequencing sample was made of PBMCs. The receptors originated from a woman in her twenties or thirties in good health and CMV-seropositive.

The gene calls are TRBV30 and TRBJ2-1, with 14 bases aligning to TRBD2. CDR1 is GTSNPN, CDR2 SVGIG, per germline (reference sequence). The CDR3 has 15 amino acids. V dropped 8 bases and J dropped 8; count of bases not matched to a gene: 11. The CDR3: CATAGLAGVKDEQFF. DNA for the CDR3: TGTGCCACCGCGGGACTAGCGGGAGTGAAGGATGAGCAGTTCTTC.

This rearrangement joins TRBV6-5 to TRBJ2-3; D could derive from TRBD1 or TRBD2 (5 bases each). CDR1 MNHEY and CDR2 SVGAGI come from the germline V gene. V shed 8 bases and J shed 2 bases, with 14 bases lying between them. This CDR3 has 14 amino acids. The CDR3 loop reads CASARDGYTDTQYF. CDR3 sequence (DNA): TGTGCCAGCGCCAGGGACGGTTACACAGATACGCAGTATTTT.

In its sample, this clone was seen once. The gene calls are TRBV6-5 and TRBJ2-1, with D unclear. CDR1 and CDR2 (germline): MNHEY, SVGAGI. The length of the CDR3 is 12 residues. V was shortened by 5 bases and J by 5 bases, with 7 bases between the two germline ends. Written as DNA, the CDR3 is TGTGCCAGCAGTCACCCCAACAATGAGCAGTTCTTC. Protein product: CASSHPNNEQFF.

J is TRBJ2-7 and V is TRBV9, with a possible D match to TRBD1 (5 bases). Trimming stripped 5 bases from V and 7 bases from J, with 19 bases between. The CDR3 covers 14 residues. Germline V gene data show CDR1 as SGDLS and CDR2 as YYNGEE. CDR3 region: CASRLGPALGEQYF. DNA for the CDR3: TGTGCCAGCAGATTGGGGCCCGCCTTGGGAGAGCAGTACTTC.

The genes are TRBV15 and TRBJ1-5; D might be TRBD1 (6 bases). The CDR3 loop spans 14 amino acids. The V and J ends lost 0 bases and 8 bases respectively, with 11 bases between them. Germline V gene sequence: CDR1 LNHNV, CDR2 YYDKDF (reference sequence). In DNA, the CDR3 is TGTGCCACCAGCAGAGACCAGGGGTGGGAGCCCCAGCATTTT. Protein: CATSRDQGWEPQHF.

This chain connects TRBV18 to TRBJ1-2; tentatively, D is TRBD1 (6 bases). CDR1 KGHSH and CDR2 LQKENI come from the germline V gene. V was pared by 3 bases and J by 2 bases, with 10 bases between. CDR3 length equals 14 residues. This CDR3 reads CASSPGDNNYGYTF. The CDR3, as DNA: TGTGCCAGCTCACCCGGGGACAACAACTATGGCTACACCTTC.

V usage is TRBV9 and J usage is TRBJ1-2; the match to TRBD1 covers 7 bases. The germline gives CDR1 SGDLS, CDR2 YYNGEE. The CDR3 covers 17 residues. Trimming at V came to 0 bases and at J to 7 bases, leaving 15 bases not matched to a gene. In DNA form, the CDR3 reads TGTGCCAGCAGCGTAGGGGGCCGAGGACAGGCGCTCTCTGGCTACACCTTC. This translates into CASSVGGRGQALSGYTF.

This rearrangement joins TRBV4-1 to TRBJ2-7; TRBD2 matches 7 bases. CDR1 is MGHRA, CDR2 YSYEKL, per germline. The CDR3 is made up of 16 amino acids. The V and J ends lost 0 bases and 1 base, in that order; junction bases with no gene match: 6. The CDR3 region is CASSQDSASGSYEQYF. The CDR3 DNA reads TGCGCCAGCAGCCAAGATTCGGCTAGCGGTTCCTACGAGCAGTACTTC.

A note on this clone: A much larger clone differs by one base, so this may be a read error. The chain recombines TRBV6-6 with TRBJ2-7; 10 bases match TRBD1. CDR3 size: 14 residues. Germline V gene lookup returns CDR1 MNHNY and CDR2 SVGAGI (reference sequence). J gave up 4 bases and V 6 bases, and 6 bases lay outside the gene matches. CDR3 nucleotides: TGTGCCAGCAGCCCACGGGACAGGGGATACGAGCAGTACTTC. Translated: CASSPRDRGYEQYF.

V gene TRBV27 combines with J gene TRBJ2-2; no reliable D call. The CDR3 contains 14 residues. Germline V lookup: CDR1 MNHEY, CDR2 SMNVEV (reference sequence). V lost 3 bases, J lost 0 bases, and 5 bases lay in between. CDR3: CASSFIANTGELFF. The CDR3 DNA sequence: TGTGCCAGCAGTTTTATAGCGAACACCGGGGAGCTGTTTTTT.

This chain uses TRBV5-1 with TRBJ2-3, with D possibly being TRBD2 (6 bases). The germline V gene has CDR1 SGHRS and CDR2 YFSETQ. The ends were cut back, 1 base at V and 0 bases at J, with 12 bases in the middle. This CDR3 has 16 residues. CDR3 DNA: TGCGCCAGCAGCTTGTCCCCCGGGACTAGCACAGATACGCAGTATTTT. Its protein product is CASSLSPGTSTDTQYF.

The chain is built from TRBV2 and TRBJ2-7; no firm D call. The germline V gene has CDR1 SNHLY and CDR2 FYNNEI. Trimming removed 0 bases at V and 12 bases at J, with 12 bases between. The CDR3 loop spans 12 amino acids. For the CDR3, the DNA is TGTGCCAGCAGTGAAGCGCTGGGGTGGAGGTACTTC. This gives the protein CASSEALGWRYF.

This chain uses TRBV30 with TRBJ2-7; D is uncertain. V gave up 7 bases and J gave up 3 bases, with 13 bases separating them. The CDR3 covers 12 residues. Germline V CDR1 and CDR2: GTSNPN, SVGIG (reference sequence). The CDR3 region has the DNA TGTGCCTTCTCCGGGCTGCACTACGAGCAGTACTTC. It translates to CAFSGLHYEQYF.

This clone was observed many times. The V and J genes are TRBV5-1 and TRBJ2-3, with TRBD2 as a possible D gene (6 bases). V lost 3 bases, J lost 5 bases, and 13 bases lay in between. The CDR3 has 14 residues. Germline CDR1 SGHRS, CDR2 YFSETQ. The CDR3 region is CASSYAGLQDTQYF. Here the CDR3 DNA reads TGCGCCAGCAGCTACGCGGGATTGCAAGATACGCAGTATTTT.